The following is a T cell receptor beta chain sequence with its context. Per the original methods: Reference gene primer amplification gave nucleated cell count estimates. Assay used: immunoSEQ multiplex PCR; TCRdb lists only in-frame clones, some missing. V, J and clone size were drawn from that table, and D and trimming were deduced from the DNA. The sample contains over 200,000 clones, around 75% of which appear only once. This specimen belongs to a study of blood T cell repertoires in COVID-19. The wider study: Researchers got acute and convalescent COVID-19 samples from the United States, Italy and Spain.

The CDR3 runs to 16 residues. CDR1 and CDR2 (germline): SEHNR, FQNEAQ (reference sequence). J gave up 4 bases and V 1 base, and 7 bases lay outside the gene matches. This TCR was recovered from a human donor in a cohort sampled during active COVID-19. The chain uses TRBV7-9 and TRBJ2-7, with TRBD2 identical over 10 bases. Sequences were obtained from peripheral blood. The CDR3 here is CASSLVLSGRVYEQYF. In nucleotides, the CDR3 is TGTGCCAGCAGCTTAGTTTTGAGCGGGAGGGTATACGAGCAGTACTTC.